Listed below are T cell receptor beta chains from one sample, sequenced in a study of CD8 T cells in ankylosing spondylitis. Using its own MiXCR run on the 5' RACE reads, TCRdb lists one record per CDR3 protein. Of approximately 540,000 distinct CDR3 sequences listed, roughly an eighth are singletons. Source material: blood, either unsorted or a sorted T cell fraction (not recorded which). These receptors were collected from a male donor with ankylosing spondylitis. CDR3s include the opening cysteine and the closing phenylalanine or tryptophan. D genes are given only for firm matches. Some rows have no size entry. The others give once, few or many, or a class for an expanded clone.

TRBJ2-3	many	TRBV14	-	TGTGCCAGCAGCCAAGATGAAGCCCCCCTAGCGCACACAGATACGCAGTATTTT	CASSQDEAPLAHTDTQYF
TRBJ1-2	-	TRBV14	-	TGTGCCAGCAGCCAACGACGAGGGGATGGCTACACCTTC	CASSQRRGDGYTF
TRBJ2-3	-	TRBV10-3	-	TGTGCCATCAGTCCGAGCGACCCTAGCACAGATACGCAGTATTTT	CAISPSDPSTDTQYF
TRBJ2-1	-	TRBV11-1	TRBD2	TGTGCCAGCAGCTCACTCTTTAGCGGGGGAAACAATGAGCAGTTCTTC	CASSSLFSGGNNEQFF
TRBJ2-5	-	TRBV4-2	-	TGTGCCAGCAGCGCGCGCAGGGGGGAGGGAGAGACCCAGTACTTC	CASSARRGEGETQYF
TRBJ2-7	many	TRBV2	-	TGTGCCAGCAGGCGGGACACCGACTACGAGCAGTACTTC	CASRRDTDYEQYF
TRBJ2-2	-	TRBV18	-	TGTGCCAGCTCACCACGGTTTTCGGGGATCACCGGGGAGCTGTTTTTT	CASSPRFSGITGELFF
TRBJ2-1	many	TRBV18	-	TGTGCCAGCTCGCCGAATCGCCGAAATGAGCAGTTCTTC	CASSPNRRNEQFF
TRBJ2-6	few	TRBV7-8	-	TGTGCCAGCAGCCCAAGGACATTAGCTTCATCTGGGGCCAACGTCCTGACTTTC	CASSPRTLASSGANVLTF
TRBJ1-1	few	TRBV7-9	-	TGTGCCAGCAGCTTAGCGGGTGTTAAGATGAACACTGAAGCTTTCTTT	CASSLAGVKMNTEAFF
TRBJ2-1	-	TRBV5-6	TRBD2	TGTGCCAGCAGCAAAGGACTAGCGGGAGGCGAGCAGTTCTTC	CASSKGLAGGEQFF
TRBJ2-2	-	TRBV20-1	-	TGCAGTGCAACCCCGGGGGCGAACACCGGGGAGCTGTTTTTT	CSATPGANTGELFF
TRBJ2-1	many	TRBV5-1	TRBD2	TGCGCCAGCAGGGACCCACTAGCGGGATCCTACAATGAGCAGTTCTTC	CASRDPLAGSYNEQFF
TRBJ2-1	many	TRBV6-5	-	TGTGCCAGCAGTTATGTGAAGGCGAGCTCCTACAATGAGCAGTTCTTC	CASSYVKASSYNEQFF
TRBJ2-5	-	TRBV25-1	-	TGTGCCAGCAGTGAACCGCGGGGAGAGACCCAGTACTTC	CASSEPRGETQYF
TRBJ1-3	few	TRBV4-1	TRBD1	TGCGCCAGCAGCTACCCGGGACAGGGGGCGACTGGAAACACCATATATTTT	CASSYPGQGATGNTIYF
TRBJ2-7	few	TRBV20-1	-	TGCAGTGCTAGCCCCGACCCCTACGAGCAGTACTTC	CSASPDPYEQYF
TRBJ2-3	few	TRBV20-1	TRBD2	TGCAGTGCTGATCAGGGAGCGGGGAAAGATACGCAGTATTTT	CSADQGAGKDTQYF
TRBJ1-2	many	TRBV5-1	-	TGCGCCAGCAGCTTCAGGGGAGAGTCTGGCTACACCTTC	CASSFRGESGYTF
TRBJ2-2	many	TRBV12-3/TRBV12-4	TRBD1	TGTGCCAGCAGTTTCGCGCAGGGGGCCACCGGGGAGCTGTTTTTT	CASSFAQGATGELFF
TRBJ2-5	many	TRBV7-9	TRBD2	TGTGCCAGCAGCCCTTCAGCGGGGAGGGCGGAGACCCAGTACTTC	CASSPSAGRAETQYF
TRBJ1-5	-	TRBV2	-	TGTGCCAGCAAGTACACCCTCAATCAGCCCCAGCATTTT	CASKYTLNQPQHF
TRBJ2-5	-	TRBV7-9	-	TGTGCCAGCAGCTTATTCCGTGCCGTGGAGACCCAGTACTTC	CASSLFRAVETQYF
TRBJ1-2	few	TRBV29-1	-	TGCAGCGTTGGTGGGGACTCCTTTGGCTACACCTTC	CSVGGDSFGYTF
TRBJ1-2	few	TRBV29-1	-	TGCAGCTCGGACAGTCCTAACTATGGCTACACCTTC	CSSDSPNYGYTF
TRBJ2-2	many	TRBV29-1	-	TGCAGCGCGGTTGACACCGGGGAGCTGTTTTTT	CSAVDTGELFF
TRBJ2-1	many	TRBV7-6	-	TGTGCCAGCAGCCAAATGGAGGGGAATGAGCAGTTCTTC	CASSQMEGNEQFF
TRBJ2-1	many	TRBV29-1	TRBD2	TGCAGCGTTGCTAGCGGGAGGGGGGACAATGAGCAGTTCTTC	CSVASGRGDNEQFF
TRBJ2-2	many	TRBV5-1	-	TGCGCCAGCAGCGGCAAACAGGGACGGACCGGGGAGCTGTTTTTT	CASSGKQGRTGELFF